The 32 T cell receptor beta chains reported below all come from one sample, sequenced in a study of T-cell reconstitution after alpha-beta-depleted transplantation in children. Unique molecular identifiers were incorporated when the TCRbeta library was constructed. Using its own MiXCR run on the PCR reads, TCRdb lists one record per CDR3 protein. The sample carries 240,000 or so distinct CDR3 sequences, more than 10% recorded once. The sample here was PBMCs from the stem cell graft donor, taken from the stem cell graft. Receptors were obtained from a human donor who donated a stem cell graft to a child with acute lymphoblastic leukemia.

This clonotype came up many times. J is TRBJ2-1 and V is TRBV19, with D unresolved. The CDR3 runs to 16 residues. V gave up 2 bases and J gave up 0 bases, with 11 bases separating them. The germline gives CDR1 LNHDA, CDR2 SQIVND (reference sequence). The CDR3 here is CASSIIAASSYNEQFF. The CDR3 bases are TGTGCCAGTAGTATAATCGCGGCGAGCTCCTACAATGAGCAGTTCTTC. The full variable domain, its missing parts supplied by reference TRBV19 and TRBJ2-1, is DGGITQSPKYLFRKEGQNVTLSCEQNLNHDAMYWYRQDPGQGLRLIYYSQIVNDFQKGDIAEGYSVSREKKESFPLTVTSAQKNPTAFYLCASSIIAASSYNEQFFGPGTRLTVL.

The CDR3 DNA reads as TGTGCCAGCAGCCCACGGGCTAGCGGACCCTACGAGCAGTACTTC. Translated, it gives CASSPRASGPYEQYF. The V gene is TRBV3-1, the J gene TRBJ2-7; the match to TRBD2 covers 7 bases. Germline V lookup: CDR1 LGHDT, CDR2 YNNKEL (reference sequence). CDR3 length equals 15 residues. Trimming cost V 4 bases and J 2 bases; bases outside gene matches: 8.

The table lists this clonotype with many counts. This chain links TRBV5-1 with TRBJ2-3, with TRBD2 identical over 8 bases. CDR1 is SGHRS and CDR2 is YFSETQ in the germline V gene. With V trimmed by 4 bases and J by 2 bases, 12 bases remained unmatched. This CDR3 is 17 amino acids long. The CDR3 DNA reads as TGCGCCAGCAGCCTCGGCGGACGCGGGGGGTACACAGATACGCAGTATTTT. This codes for CASSLGGRGGYTDTQYF.

At least ten counts were recorded for this clonotype. The chain is built from TRBV7-2 and TRBJ1-1; TRBD1 might be the D (5 bases). Germline-derived CDR1 and CDR2 are SGHTA and FQGNSA. V was pared by 5 bases and J by 4 bases, with 14 bases between. The CDR3 covers 14 residues. CDR3 sequence: CASSRQGQATEAFF. As DNA, the CDR3 is TGTGCCAGCAGCCGCCAGGGCCAAGCCACTGAAGCTTTCTTT.

V and J are TRBV24-1 and TRBJ2-1, with D maybe TRBD2 (6 bases). The V gene's germline CDR1 is KGHDR and CDR2 SFDVKD. Between the trimmed V and J ends, which lost 3 bases and 8 bases, there was a span of 16 bases. The CDR3 runs 15 residues. DNA of the CDR3: TGTGCCACCAGTGATATGACGGGAGCGGGCGATGAGCAGTTCTTC. Its translation: CATSDMTGAGDEQFF.

Details on this clonotype: Just one base apart from a much larger clone, this may be a read error. The chain employs TRBV20-1 and TRBJ2-1; TRBD2 agrees at 10 bases. The CDR3 has 16 residues. Germline V gene lookup returns CDR1 DFQATT and CDR2 SNEGSKA (reference sequence). Here the CDR3 reads CSAPGASGGFYHEQFF. The CDR3 DNA reads as TGCAGTGCCCCAGGGGCTAGCGGGGGTTTCTACCATGAGCAGTTCTTC.

J is TRBJ1-5 and V is TRBV20-1, with D perhaps matching TRBD1 (5 bases). V lost 1 base and J 6 bases, leaving 16 bases between the germline ends. The CDR3 length is 15 residues. The germline V gene encodes CDR1 DFQATT and CDR2 SNEGSKA (reference sequence). CDR3: CSARGPEGIRQPQHF. CDR3 sequence (DNA): TGCAGTGCTAGAGGCCCAGAGGGGATTCGTCAGCCCCAGCATTTT.

This clonotype has only a few counts. The J gene is TRBJ1-1, the V gene TRBV4-2; no firm D call. The CDR3 loop spans 13 amino acids. V was clipped by 1 base and J by 3 bases, with 6 bases between them. CDR1 and CDR2 from the germline V gene are LGHNA and YNFKEQ. Here the CDR3 DNA reads TGTGCCAGCAGCCAAGCCTCGGACACTGAAGCTTTCTTT. It translates to CASSQASDTEAFF.

As regards this clonotype: Possible read error: a much larger clone is one base away. The V call is TRBV11-2, the J call TRBJ2-7; TRBD2 aligns across 8 bases. This CDR3 has 16 amino acids. The germline CDR1 and CDR2 sequences are SGHAT and FQNNGV. The CDR3 spells CGSSPGFAGGKDEQYF. The CDR3 DNA follows: TGTGGCAGCAGCCCGGGATTTGCGGGGGGAAAGGACGAGCAGTACTTC.

This clonotype was seen at least ten times. The chain employs TRBV4-3 and TRBJ2-3; 7 bases are shared with TRBD1. The CDR3 has 15 amino acids. J gave up 3 bases and V 3 bases, and 6 bases lay outside the gene matches. Germline V gene sequence: CDR1 LGHNA, CDR2 YSLEER. The CDR3 DNA sequence: TGCGCCAGCAGCCAGGAGGACAGGACAACAGATACGCAGTATTTT. Encoded protein: CASSQEDRTTDTQYF.

The J gene is TRBJ2-3, the V gene TRBV6-1; TRBD1 might be the D (5 bases). Per the germline V gene, CDR1 is MNHNS and CDR2 is SASEGT. V lost 6 bases and J 3 bases, leaving 16 bases between the germline ends. CDR3 length equals 15 residues. The CDR3 DNA is TGTGCCAGCAGGATAGGACAATCGATAACAGATACGCAGTATTTT. This codes for CASRIGQSITDTQYF.

The sample holds many counts of this clonotype. The V call is TRBV11-2, the J call TRBJ2-5, with D possibly TRBD2 on 6 matching bases. The CDR3 extends over 12 amino acids. Germline-derived CDR1 and CDR2 are SGHAT and FQNNGV. The V end lost 8 bases, the J end lost 0 bases, and 7 bases lay between the germline ends. The CDR3 is CASGGNQETQYF. The CDR3 DNA reads TGTGCCAGCGGCGGGAACCAAGAGACCCAGTACTTC.

The chain has TRBV28 and TRBJ2-2; D is undetermined. Germline CDR1 reads MDHEN; CDR2 reads SYDVKM. CDR3 length: 11 amino acids. V lost 3 bases and J lost 9, with 5 bases in between. DNA for the CDR3: TGTGCCAGCAGTTTTGGTCGGGAGCTGTTTTTT. It translates to CASSFGRELFF.

This clonotype was counted ten times or more. V gene TRBV12-3 or TRBV12-4 combines with J gene TRBJ1-4; TRBD1 matches at 7 bases. The ends lost 6 bases at V and 8 bases at J; junction bases unmatched: 3. The CDR3 runs 12 residues. CDR3 residues: CASSTGAEKLFF. CDR3 sequence (DNA): TGTGCCAGCAGCACAGGGGCGGAAAAACTGTTTTTT.

This clonotype was counted between two and nine times. This chain connects TRBV6-2 or TRBV6-3 to TRBJ2-1, with TRBD1 identical over 7 bases. Losses at the gene ends were 10 bases for V and 3 bases for J; bases not matched to a gene: 6. The CDR3 is 13 amino acids. CDR1 MNHEY and CDR2 SVGEGT come from the germline V gene. In DNA form, the CDR3 reads TGTGCCATCTCAGACAGGGTCTACAATGAGCAGTTCTTC. Translating it yields CAISDRVYNEQFF.

This clonotype was recorded at least ten times. The chain joins TRBV28 to TRBJ2-5; 9 bases align to TRBD1. Germline trimming cut 4 bases from V and 3 bases from J; bases unmatched to any gene: 9. CDR1 is MDHEN, CDR2 SYDVKM, per germline. This CDR3 has 16 residues. The DNA of the CDR3 is TGTGCCAGCAGTTCCTTCGGGACAGGGCTGAAAGAGACCCAGTACTTC. Amino acid sequence: CASSSFGTGLKETQYF. Supplemented by reference TRBV28 and TRBJ2-5, the full variable domain reads DVKVTQSSRYLVKRTGEKVFLECVQDMDHENMFWYRQDPGLGLRLIYFSYDVKMKEKGDIPEGYSVSREKKERFSLILESASTNQTSMYLCASSSFGTGLKETQYFGPGTRLLVL.

The chain recombines TRBV9 with TRBJ2-7; D uncertain. The germline V gene encodes CDR1 SGDLS and CDR2 YYNGEE. Trimming stripped 4 bases from V and 0 bases from J, with 11 bases between. The length of the CDR3 is 14 residues. This CDR3 reads CASSPSRNSYEQYF. CDR3 sequence (DNA): TGTGCCAGCAGCCCCAGCAGAAACTCCTACGAGCAGTACTTC.

In its sample, this clonotype was seen many times. The chain carries TRBV25-1 and TRBJ2-5, with 8 positions matching TRBD2. The germline V gene encodes CDR1 MGHDK and CDR2 SYGVNS. V shed 8 bases, J shed 9 bases, and the junction held 5 bases outside the gene matches. The CDR3 runs 11 residues. CDR3 loop: CASRIGGAQYF. CDR3 coding DNA: TGTGCCAGCCGGATCGGGGGGGCCCAGTACTTC. Based on the CDR3 plus reference TRBV25-1 and TRBJ2-5, the full variable domain is EADIYQTPRYLVIGTGKKITLECSQTMGHDKMYWYQQDPGMELHLIHYSYGVNSTEKGDLSSESTVSRIRTEHFPLTLESARPSHTSQYLCASRIGGAQYFGPGTRLLVL.

This clonotype was seen at least ten times. The chain recombines TRBV15 with TRBJ1-1; the D is unclear. Germline CDR1 is LNHNV and CDR2 is YYDKDF (reference sequence). V was cut by 0 bases and J by 6 bases, with 14 bases left in between. The CDR3 consists of 15 residues. The CDR3 sequence: CATSRDQGLDAEAFF. The DNA for the CDR3 is TGTGCCACCAGCAGAGATCAAGGGTTGGACGCTGAAGCTTTCTTT.

This clonotype occurred a few times. CDR3 in DNA: TGTGCCAGCAGCCAGCGGGGCGGGAGGGAAAACGGGGAGCTGTTTTTT. Translated, it gives CASSQRGGRENGELFF. This chain joins TRBV6-1 and TRBJ2-2; the match to TRBD2 covers 9 bases. Germline V lookup: CDR1 MNHNS, CDR2 SASEGT. The CDR3 is 16 amino acids. V was pared by 6 bases and J by 7 bases, with 12 bases of the junction left unmatched.

At least ten counts were recorded for this clonotype. The rearrangement joins TRBV9 to TRBJ2-7; perhaps TRBD2 as D (7 bases). The CDR3 is 15 amino acids. Looked up from germline, CDR1 is SGDLS and CDR2 is YYNGEE. V dropped 4 bases and J dropped 6 bases, with 20 bases sitting between them. Here the CDR3 DNA reads TGTGCCAGCAGCCCAAAGGTGGGGGGGCCGGGCGAGCAGTACTTC. Translation gives CASSPKVGGPGEQYF.

This clonotype has more than one count but fewer than ten. V gene TRBV6-1 combines with J gene TRBJ2-2, with 13 bases identical to TRBD2. Germline values: CDR1 MNHNS, CDR2 SASEGT. V gave up 5 bases and J gave up 3 bases; unmatched junction bases: 3. This CDR3 comprises 16 residues. The CDR3 protein is CASSTTSGRDTGELFF. CDR3 sequence (DNA): TGTGCCAGCAGTACCACTAGCGGGAGGGACACCGGGGAGCTGTTTTTT.

This clonotype was counted ten times or more. This CDR3 reads CASSYSVNRNTDTQYF. The DNA of the CDR3 is TGTGCCAGCAGTTACTCGGTGAACAGAAACACAGATACGCAGTATTTT. The rearrangement uses TRBV6-2 or TRBV6-3 and TRBJ2-3; D not resolved. Germline V gene lookup returns CDR1 MNHEY and CDR2 SVGEGT. CDR3 size: 16 residues. The V end lost 0 bases, the J end lost 2 bases, and 12 bases lay between the germline ends.

On this clonotype: This may arise from a read error, as a much more abundant clone is one base away. The conserved phenylalanine or tryptophan is not found at the CDR3 terminus, so this likely reflects a read error. CDR3 coding DNA: TGCAGTGCGCCGGACAGGGGAACCTACGAGCAGTACCTC. It is translated as CSAPDRGTYEQYL. V gene TRBV20-1 combines with J gene TRBJ2-7; 9 positions match TRBD1. The V gene end was trimmed by 6 bases and the J gene end by 2 bases; junction bases not matched to a gene: 5. CDR1 is DFQATT, CDR2 SNEGSKA, per germline (reference sequence). This CDR3 has 13 amino acids.

This clonotype was seen at least ten times. The chain joins TRBV27 to TRBJ2-7, with 10 bases that match TRBD2. This CDR3 is 19 amino acids long. The junction had 17 bases not matched to a gene; V was cut back by 1 base and J by 5 bases. Germline values: CDR1 MNHEY, CDR2 SMNVEV (reference sequence). Here the CDR3 reads CASSLFTRAAGGPSDEQYF. The CDR3 DNA follows: TGTGCCAGCAGTTTATTTACTCGGGCAGCGGGAGGGCCCTCGGACGAGCAGTACTTC.

This clonotype has a count of ten or more. V is TRBV29-1 and J is TRBJ2-7, with D possibly called TRBD1 or TRBD2 (6 bases each). The germline gives CDR1 SQVTM, CDR2 ANQGSEA. V dropped 4 bases and J dropped 5 bases, with 12 bases sitting between them. The CDR3 runs 12 residues. DNA for the CDR3: TGCAGCGTTGGGGGGGCAGAAAACGAGCAGTACTTC. Protein sequence: CSVGGAENEQYF.

Concerning this clonotype itself: A much larger clone differs from this one at a single base, so this may be a read error. This chain links TRBV15 with TRBJ2-3; TRBD1 might be the D (6 bases). The CDR3 is 16 amino acids. Looked up from germline, CDR1 is LNHNV and CDR2 is YYDKDF (reference sequence). This CDR3 reads CGTSRGWTAATDTQYF. DNA of the CDR3: TGTGGCACCAGCAGGGGATGGACGGCGGCTACAGATACGCAGTATTTT.

This clonotype was seen only a few times. The genes are TRBV14 and TRBJ2-2; D is perhaps TRBD1 (6 bases). With 2 bases removed from V and 3 bases from J, the gap between germline ends came to 13 bases. CDR3 length: 16 amino acids. The germline CDR1 and CDR2 sequences are SGHDN and FVKESK. This CDR3 reads CASSQSGQLDTGELFF. The CDR3, as DNA: TGTGCCAGCAGCCAATCCGGACAGCTCGACACCGGGGAGCTGTTTTTT.

This clonotype was observed a handful of times. V usage is TRBV5-1 and J usage is TRBJ2-5; 9 bases are a match to TRBD2. V trimming: 4 bases; J trimming: 4 bases; junction bases outside the gene matches: 17. The CDR3 is 18 residues long. Looked up from germline, CDR1 is SGHRS and CDR2 is YFSETQ. The CDR3 reads CASSRRPGRLAGTETQYF. Written as DNA, the CDR3 is TGCGCCAGCAGCCGACGACCGGGACGGCTAGCGGGAACAGAGACCCAGTACTTC.

The chain uses TRBV7-9 and TRBJ1-5; no definite D call. Germline-derived CDR1 and CDR2 are SEHNR and FQNEAQ (reference sequence). This CDR3 has 13 residues. Deletions cut 2 bases from V and 5 bases from J, with 7 bases between. CDR3 nucleotides: TGTGCCAGCAGCTTATATAGTCATCAGCCCCAGCATTTT. Translating gives CASSLYSHQPQHF.

This clonotype has ten or more counts. This chain connects TRBV9 to TRBJ2-3; the D gene is possibly TRBD2 (5 bases). Germline V gene sequence: CDR1 SGDLS, CDR2 YYNGEE. Trimming cost V 0 bases and J 3 bases, with 5 bases left between them. The CDR3 has 13 residues. The CDR3 sequence is CASSVGETDTQYF. DNA of the CDR3: TGTGCCAGCAGCGTAGGGGAGACAGATACGCAGTATTTT. The full variable domain, its missing parts supplied by reference TRBV9 and TRBJ2-3, is DSGVTQTPKHLITATGQRVTLRCSPRSGDLSVYWYQQSLDQGLQFLIQYYNGEERAKGNILERFSAQQFPDLHSELNLSSLELGDSALYFCASSVGETDTQYFGPGTRLTVL.

This clonotype was seen at least ten times. V is TRBV5-1 and J is TRBJ2-7; 8 positions match TRBD2. The CDR3 length is 15 residues. CDR1 SGHRS and CDR2 YFSETQ come from the germline V gene. V dropped 0 bases and J dropped 5; count of bases not matched to a gene: 7. Here the CDR3 reads CASSLDAGTRNEQYF. The DNA for the CDR3 is TGCGCCAGCAGCTTGGATGCCGGGACTAGGAACGAGCAGTACTTC.